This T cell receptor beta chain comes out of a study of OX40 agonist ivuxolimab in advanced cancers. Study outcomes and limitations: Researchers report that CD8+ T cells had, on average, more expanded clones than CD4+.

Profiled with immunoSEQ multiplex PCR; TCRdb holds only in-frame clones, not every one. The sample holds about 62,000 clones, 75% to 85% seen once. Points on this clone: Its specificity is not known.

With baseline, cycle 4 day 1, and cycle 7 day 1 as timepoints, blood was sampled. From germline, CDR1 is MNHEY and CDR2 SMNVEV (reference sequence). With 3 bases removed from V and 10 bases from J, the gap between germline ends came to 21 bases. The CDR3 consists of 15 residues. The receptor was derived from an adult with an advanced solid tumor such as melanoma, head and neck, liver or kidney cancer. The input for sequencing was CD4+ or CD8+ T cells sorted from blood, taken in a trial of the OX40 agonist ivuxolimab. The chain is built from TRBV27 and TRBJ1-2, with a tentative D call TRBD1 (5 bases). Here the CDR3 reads CASSFSLGPGLSYTF. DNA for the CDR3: TGTGCCAGCAGTTTTAGTCTGGGGCCGGGGCTGTCCTACACCTTC.